The source of this T cell receptor beta chain is a study of blood T cell repertoires in COVID-19. Study summary: Donors in the United States, Italy and Spain gave samples during acute or convalescent COVID-19.

Authors' analysis steps: Amplification from reference gene primers served as the basis for estimated nucleated cell counts. TCRdb's table, derived via immunoSEQ multiplex PCR, lists solely in-frame clones and lacks some. D and trimming come from the DNA, and the V and J calls and clone size come from that table. Among around 70,000 clones listed, around 89% were seen once. V shed 3 bases, J shed 7 bases, and the junction held 5 bases outside the gene matches. This CDR3 has 15 residues. Germline CDR1 SGHAT, CDR2 FQNNGV. The sequenced sample was peripheral blood. V and J are TRBV11-2 and TRBJ2-2, with TRBD2 identical over 10 bases. The sequence was obtained from a man aged 60 to 75 with acute or convalescent COVID-19. The CDR3 protein is CASSLASGGIGELFF. Here the CDR3 DNA reads TGTGCCAGCAGCTTGGCTAGCGGGGGAATCGGGGAGCTGTTTTTT. Together with reference TRBV11-2 and TRBJ2-2, the CDR3 gives the full variable domain: EAGVAQSPRYKIIEKRQSVAFWCNPISGHATLYWYQQILGQGPKLLIQFQNNGVVDDSQLPKDRFSAERLKGVDSTLKIQPAKLEDSAVYLCASSLASGGIGELFFGEGSRLTVL.